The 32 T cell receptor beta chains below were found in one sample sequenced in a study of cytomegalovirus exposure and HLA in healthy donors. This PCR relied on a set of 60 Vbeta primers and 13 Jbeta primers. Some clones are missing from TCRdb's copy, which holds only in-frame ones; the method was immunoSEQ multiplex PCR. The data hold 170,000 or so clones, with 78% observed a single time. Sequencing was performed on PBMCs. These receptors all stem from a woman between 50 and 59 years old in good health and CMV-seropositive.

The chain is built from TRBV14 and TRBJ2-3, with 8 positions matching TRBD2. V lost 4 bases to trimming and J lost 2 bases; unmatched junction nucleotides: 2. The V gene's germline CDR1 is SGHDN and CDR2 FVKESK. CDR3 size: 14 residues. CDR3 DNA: TGTGCCAGCAGCCCTAGCGGGTACACAGATACGCAGTATTTT. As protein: CASSPSGYTDTQYF.

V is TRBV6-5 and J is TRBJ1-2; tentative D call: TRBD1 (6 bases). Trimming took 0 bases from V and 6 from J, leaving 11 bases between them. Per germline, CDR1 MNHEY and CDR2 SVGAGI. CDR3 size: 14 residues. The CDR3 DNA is TGTGCCAGCAGTTACTCGAGGGGGAGCCATGGCTACACCTTC. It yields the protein CASSYSRGSHGYTF.

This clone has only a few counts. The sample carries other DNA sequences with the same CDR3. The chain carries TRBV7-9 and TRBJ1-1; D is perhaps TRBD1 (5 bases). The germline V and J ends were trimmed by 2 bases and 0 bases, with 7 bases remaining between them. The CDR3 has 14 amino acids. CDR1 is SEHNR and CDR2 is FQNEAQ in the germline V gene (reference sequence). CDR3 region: CASSLQGMNTEAFF. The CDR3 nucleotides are TGTGCCAGCAGCTTACAGGGAATGAACACTGAAGCTTTCTTT.

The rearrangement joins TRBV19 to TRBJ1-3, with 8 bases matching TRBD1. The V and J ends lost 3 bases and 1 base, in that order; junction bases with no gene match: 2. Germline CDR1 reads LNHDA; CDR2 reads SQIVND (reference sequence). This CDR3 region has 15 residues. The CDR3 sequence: CASSMYRGSGNTIYF. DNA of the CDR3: TGTGCCAGTAGTATGTACAGGGGGTCTGGAAACACCATATATTTT.

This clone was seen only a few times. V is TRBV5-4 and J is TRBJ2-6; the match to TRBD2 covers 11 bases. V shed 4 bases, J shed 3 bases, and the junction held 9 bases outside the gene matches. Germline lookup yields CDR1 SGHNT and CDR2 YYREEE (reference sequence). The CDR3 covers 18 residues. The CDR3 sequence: CASSRGLAGGGGANVLTF. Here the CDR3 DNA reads TGTGCCAGCAGCCGCGGACTAGCGGGCGGAGGTGGGGCCAACGTCCTGACTTTC.

CDR3 bases: TGTGCCAGCAGTAGAAGAGCAGGGGGGACTGAAGCTTTCTTT. The encoded protein is CASSRRAGGTEAFF. This rearrangement joins TRBV6-1 to TRBJ1-1, with 7 bases identical to TRBD1. This CDR3 comprises 14 residues. The V segment lost 5 bases and the J segment 5 bases; nucleotides outside the gene matches: 8. Germline assignment: CDR1 MNHNS and CDR2 SASEGT.

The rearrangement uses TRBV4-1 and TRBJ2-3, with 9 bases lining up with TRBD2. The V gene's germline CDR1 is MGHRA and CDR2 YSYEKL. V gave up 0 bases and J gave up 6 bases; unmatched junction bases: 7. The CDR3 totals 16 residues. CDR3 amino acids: CASSQDLAGGLDTQYF. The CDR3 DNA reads TGCGCCAGCAGCCAAGATCTGGCGGGAGGGCTTGATACGCAGTATTTT.

The CDR3 region is CASSLTGTGIAFF. The CDR3 DNA sequence: TGTGCCAGCAGCTTAACCGGGACAGGTATAGCTTTCTTT. V and J are TRBV7-3 and TRBJ1-1, with 8 bases fitting TRBD1. Germline V lookup: CDR1 SGHTA, CDR2 FQGTGA. The CDR3 is made up of 13 amino acids. V was clipped by 0 bases and J by 10 bases; unmatched bases: 4.

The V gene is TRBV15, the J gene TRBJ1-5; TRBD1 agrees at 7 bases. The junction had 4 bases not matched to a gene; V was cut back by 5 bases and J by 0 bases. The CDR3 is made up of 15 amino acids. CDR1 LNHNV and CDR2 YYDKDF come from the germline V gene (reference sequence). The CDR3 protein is CATSGRQGSNQPQHF. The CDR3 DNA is TGTGCCACCAGCGGTAGACAGGGTAGCAATCAGCCCCAGCATTTT.

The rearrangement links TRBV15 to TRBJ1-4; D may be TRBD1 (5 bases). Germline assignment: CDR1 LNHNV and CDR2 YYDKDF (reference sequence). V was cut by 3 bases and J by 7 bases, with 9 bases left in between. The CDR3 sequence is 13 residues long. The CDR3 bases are TGTGCCACCAGCAGTGGGGCTTCTGAAAAACTGTTTTTT. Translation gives CATSSGASEKLFF.

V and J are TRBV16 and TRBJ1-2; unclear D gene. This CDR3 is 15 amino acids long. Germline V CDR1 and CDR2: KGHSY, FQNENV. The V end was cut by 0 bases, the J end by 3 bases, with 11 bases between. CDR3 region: CASSQSTVPYYGYTF. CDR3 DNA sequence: TGTGCCAGCAGCCAATCCACAGTCCCCTACTATGGCTACACCTTC.

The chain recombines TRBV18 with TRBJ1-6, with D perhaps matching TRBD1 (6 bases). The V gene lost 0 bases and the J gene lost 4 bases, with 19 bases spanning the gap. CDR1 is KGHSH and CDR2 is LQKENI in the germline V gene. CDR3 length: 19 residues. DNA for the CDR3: TGTGCCAGCTCACCACCTAAGGGCAGGGGCACCGTTTATAATTCACCCCTCCACTTT. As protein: CASSPPKGRGTVYNSPLHF. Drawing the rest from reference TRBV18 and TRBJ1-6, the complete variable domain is NAGVMQNPRHLVRRRGQEARLRCSPMKGHSHVYWYRQLPEEGLKFMVYLQKENIIDESGMPKERFSAEFPKEGPSILRIQQVVRGDSAAYFCASSPPKGRGTVYNSPLHFGNGTRLTVT.

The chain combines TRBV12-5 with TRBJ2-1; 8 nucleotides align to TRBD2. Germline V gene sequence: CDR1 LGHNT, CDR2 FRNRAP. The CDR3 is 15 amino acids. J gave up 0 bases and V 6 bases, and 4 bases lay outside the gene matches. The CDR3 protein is CASGPGLVSYNEQFF. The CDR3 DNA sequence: TGTGCTAGTGGCCCGGGACTAGTCTCCTACAATGAGCAGTTCTTC.

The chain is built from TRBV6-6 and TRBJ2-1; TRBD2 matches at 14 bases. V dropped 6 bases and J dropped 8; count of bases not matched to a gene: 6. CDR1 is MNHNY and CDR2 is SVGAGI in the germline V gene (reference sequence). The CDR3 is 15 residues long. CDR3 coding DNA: TGTGCCAGCAGAAGGACTAGCGGGAGGTTGGATGAGCAGTTCTTC. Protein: CASRRTSGRLDEQFF.

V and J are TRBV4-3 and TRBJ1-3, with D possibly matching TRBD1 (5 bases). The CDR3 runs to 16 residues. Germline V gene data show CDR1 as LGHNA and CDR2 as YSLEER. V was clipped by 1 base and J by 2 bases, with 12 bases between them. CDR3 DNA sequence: TGCGCCAGCAGCCAAGGTCAGGGCCAGGCTGGAAACACCATATATTTT. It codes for CASSQGQGQAGNTIYF.

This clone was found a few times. In DNA form, the CDR3 reads TGTGCCAGCAGCCCTGAGGGACTAGCGGGAGCGACAGATACGCAGTATTTT. Protein sequence: CASSPEGLAGATDTQYF. V gene TRBV7-2 combines with J gene TRBJ2-3, with TRBD2 identical over 14 bases. Germline V gene sequence: CDR1 SGHTA, CDR2 FQGNSA. The CDR3 is 17 amino acids. The ends lost 5 bases at V and 3 bases at J; junction bases unmatched: 7. Variable domain in full (rest from reference TRBV7-2 and TRBJ2-3): GAGVSQSPSNKVTEKGKDVELRCDPISGHTALYWYRQSLGQGLEFLIYFQGNSAPDKSGLPSDRFSAERTGGSVSTLTIQRTQQEDSAVYLCASSPEGLAGATDTQYFGPGTRLTVL.

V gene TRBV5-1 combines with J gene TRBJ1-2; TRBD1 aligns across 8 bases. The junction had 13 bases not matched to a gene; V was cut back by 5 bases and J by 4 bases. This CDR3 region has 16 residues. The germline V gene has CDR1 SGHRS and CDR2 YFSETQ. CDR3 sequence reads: CASRIIPGQGVYGYTF. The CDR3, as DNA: TGCGCCAGCAGAATCATCCCCGGACAGGGCGTCTATGGCTACACCTTC.

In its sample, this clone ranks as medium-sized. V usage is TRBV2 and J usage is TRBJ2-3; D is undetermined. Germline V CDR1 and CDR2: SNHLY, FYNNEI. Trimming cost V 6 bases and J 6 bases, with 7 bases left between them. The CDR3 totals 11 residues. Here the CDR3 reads CASSSRDTQYF. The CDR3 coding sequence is TGTGCCAGCAGCTCTAGGGATACGCAGTATTTT.

The CDR3 protein is CAISVAPPGVPTRETQYF. In nucleotides, the CDR3 is TGTGCCATCAGTGTAGCCCCCCCGGGGGTTCCCACTCGAGAGACCCAGTACTTC. This sequence joins TRBV10-3 and TRBJ2-5, with D perhaps matching TRBD2 (6 bases). Germline CDR1 and CDR2: ENHRY and SYGVKD. V was pared by 4 bases and J by 4 bases, with 25 bases between. The CDR3 spans 18 residues.

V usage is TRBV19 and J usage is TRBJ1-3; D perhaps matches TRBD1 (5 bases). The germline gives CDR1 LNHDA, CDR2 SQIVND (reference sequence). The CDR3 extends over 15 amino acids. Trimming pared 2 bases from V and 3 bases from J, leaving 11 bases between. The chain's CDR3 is CASSIREQGGNTIYF. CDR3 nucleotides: TGTGCCAGTAGTATAAGAGAGCAGGGTGGAAACACCATATATTTT.

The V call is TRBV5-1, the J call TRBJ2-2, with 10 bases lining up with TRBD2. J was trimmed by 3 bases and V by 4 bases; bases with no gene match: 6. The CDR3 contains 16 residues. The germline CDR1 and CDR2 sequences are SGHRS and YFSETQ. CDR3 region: CASSSTGTSDTGELFF. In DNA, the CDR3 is TGCGCCAGCAGCAGCACCGGGACTAGCGACACCGGGGAGCTGTTTTTT.

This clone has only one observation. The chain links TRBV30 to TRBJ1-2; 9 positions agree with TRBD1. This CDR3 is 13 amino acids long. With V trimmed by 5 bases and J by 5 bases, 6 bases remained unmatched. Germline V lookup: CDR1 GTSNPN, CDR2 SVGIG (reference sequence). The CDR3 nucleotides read TGTGCCTGGCAGGACAGGGGCGGATATGGCTACACCTTC. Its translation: CAWQDRGGYGYTF.

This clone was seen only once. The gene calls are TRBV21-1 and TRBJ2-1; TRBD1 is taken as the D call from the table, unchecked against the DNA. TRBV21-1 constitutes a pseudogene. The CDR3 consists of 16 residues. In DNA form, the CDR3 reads TGTGCCAGCAGCAAAAGCGGGACAGGGGGGTACAATGAGCAGTTCTTC. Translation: CASSKSGTGGYNEQFF.

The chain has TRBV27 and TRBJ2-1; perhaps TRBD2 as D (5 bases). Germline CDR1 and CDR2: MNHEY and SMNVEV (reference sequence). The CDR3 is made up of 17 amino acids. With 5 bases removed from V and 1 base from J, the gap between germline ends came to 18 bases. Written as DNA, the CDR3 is TGTGCCAGCAGTCCAGGACTTAGGGAGAAGTCCTACAATGAGCAGTTCTTC. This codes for CASSPGLREKSYNEQFF.

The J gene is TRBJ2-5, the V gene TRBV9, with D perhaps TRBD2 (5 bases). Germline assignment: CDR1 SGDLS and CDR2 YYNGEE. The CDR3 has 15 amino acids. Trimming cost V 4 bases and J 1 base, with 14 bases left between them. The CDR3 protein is CASSPRPGSQETQYF. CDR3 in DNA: TGTGCCAGCAGCCCCAGACCGGGAAGCCAAGAGACCCAGTACTTC.

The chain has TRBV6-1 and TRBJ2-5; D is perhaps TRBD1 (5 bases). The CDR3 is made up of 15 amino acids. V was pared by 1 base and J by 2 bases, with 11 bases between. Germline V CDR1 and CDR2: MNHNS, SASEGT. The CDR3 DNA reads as TGTGCCAGCAGTGAAGGGCTAGGGGTACAAGAGACCCAGTACTTC. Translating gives CASSEGLGVQETQYF.

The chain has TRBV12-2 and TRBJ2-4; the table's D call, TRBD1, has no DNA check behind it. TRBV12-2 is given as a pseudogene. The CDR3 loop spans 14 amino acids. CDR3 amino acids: CASRLGQDKNSQYF. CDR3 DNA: TGTGCAAGTCGCTTGGGGCAGGACAAAAACAGTCAGTACTTC.

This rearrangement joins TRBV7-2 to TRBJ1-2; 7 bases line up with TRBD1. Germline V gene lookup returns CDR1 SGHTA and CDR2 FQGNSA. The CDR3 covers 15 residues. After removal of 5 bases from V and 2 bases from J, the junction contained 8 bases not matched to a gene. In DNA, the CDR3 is TGTGCCAGCAGCACAGTGGGGACAGTCAACTATGGCTACACCTTC. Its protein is CASSTVGTVNYGYTF. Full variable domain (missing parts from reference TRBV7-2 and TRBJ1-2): GAGVSQSPSNKVTEKGKDVELRCDPISGHTALYWYRQSLGQGLEFLIYFQGNSAPDKSGLPSDRFSAERTGGSVSTLTIQRTQQEDSAVYLCASSTVGTVNYGYTFGSGTRLTVV.

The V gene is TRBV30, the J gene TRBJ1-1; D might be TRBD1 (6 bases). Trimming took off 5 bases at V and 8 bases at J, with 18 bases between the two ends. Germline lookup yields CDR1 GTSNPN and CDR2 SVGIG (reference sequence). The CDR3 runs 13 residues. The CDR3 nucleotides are TGTGCCTGGGACACGGCCAGGGGACGAGAAGCTTTCTTT. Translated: CAWDTARGREAFF.

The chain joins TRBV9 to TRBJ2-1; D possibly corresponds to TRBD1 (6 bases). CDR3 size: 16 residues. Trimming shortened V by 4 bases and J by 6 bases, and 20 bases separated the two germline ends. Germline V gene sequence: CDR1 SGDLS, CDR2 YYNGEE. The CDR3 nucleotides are TGTGCCAGCAGCAAACAAACAGGGTTAGGCGGCAATGAGCAGTTCTTC. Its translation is CASSKQTGLGGNEQFF. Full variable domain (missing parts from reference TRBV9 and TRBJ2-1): DSGVTQTPKHLITATGQRVTLRCSPRSGDLSVYWYQQSLDQGLQFLIQYYNGEERAKGNILERFSAQQFPDLHSELNLSSLELGDSALYFCASSKQTGLGGNEQFFGPGTRLTVL.

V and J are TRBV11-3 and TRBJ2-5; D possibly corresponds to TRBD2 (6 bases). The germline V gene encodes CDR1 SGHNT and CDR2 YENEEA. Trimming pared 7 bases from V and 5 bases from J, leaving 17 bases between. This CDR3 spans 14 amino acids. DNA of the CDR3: TGTGCCAGCACCCCGGGACTTCGCGGGGAGACCCAGTACTTC. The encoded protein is CASTPGLRGETQYF. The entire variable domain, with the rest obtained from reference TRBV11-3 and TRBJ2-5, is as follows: EAGVVQSPRYKIIEKKQPVAFWCNPISGHNTLYWYLQNLGQGPELLIRYENEEAVDDSQLPKDRFSAERLKGVDSTLKIQPAELGDSAVYLCASTPGLRGETQYFGPGTRLLVL.

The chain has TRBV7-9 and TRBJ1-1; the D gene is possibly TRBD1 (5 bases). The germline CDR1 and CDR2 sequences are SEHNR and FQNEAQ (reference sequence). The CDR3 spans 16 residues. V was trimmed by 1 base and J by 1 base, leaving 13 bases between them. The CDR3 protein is CASSLGGSIKNTEAFF. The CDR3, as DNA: TGTGCCAGCAGCTTAGGGGGCTCCATCAAGAACACTGAAGCTTTCTTT.